The TCR beta chain under discussion was sequenced for a study of T cell repertoires in cytomegalovirus infection. TCRdb re-called the reads through MiXCR, storing one row per CDR3 protein. Of about 600,000 distinct CDR3 sequences in the sample, approximately 24% are singletons; the top ten hold less than 9.5%. The study's findings and limits: HLA-C-restricted, CMV-specific TCR beta clonotypes were dominant ex vivo.

This CDR3 has 13 amino acids. The germline V gene encodes CDR1 ENHRY and CDR2 SYGVKD. V was pared by 6 bases and J by 8 bases, with 9 bases of the junction left unmatched. As for this clonotype: The target antigen is unknown.

The TCR originated in a human donor in good health (CMV status not recorded). Some clones in this sample may be carry-over from other donors' samples. The V gene is TRBV10-3, the J gene TRBJ1-2; 7 bases are a match to TRBD1. Sequencing was performed on CD8+ T cells from PBMCs. The CDR3 region is CAIRVDRDEGYTF. Here the CDR3 DNA reads TGTGCCATCAGAGTAGACAGGGATGAAGGCTACACCTTC.